Below, 10 T cell receptor beta chains from the same sample are listed, as sequenced in a study of T cell changes during pregnancy in multiple sclerosis. The repertoire was sequenced with immunoSEQ multiplex PCR; TCRdb's copy has only in-frame clones and lacks some. The table lists under 95,000 clones, around 92% of them singletons. This specimen was peripheral blood, taken after pregnancy. All receptors come from a female donor with multiple sclerosis, enrolled in a pregnancy study.

V is TRBV18 and J is TRBJ2-1, with TRBD1 identical over 8 bases. The CDR3 has 15 amino acids. Germline V gene data show CDR1 as KGHSH and CDR2 as LQKENI. Unmatched junction bases numbered 5, after V lost 3 bases and J lost 4 bases. CDR3 protein: CASSPRTGSYNEQFF. In nucleotides, the CDR3 is TGTGCCAGCTCACCTCGGACAGGGAGTTACAATGAGCAGTTCTTC.

The chain is built from TRBV19 and TRBJ2-7; TRBD1 matches 9 bases. This CDR3 has 14 residues. After removal of 8 bases from V and 5 bases from J, the junction contained 10 bases not matched to a gene. The germline CDR1 and CDR2 sequences are LNHDA and SQIVND (reference sequence). CDR3 residues: CASQKGQGDHEQYF. The CDR3 DNA reads TGTGCCAGTCAGAAGGGACAGGGAGATCACGAGCAGTACTTC.

The V and J genes are TRBV6-6 and TRBJ2-1; 9 nucleotides agree with TRBD2. The J segment lost 0 bases and the V segment lost 7 bases, leaving 7 bases of the junction unmatched. This CDR3 region has 16 residues. Looked up from germline, CDR1 is MNHNY and CDR2 is SVGAGI (reference sequence). CDR3 DNA sequence: TGTGCCAGCACCCCGGGACTAGCACCCTCCTACAATGAGCAGTTCTTC. It encodes CASTPGLAPSYNEQFF.

The chain combines TRBV5-8 with TRBJ2-7, with 9 bases that match TRBD2. The CDR3 runs to 15 residues. CDR1 SGHTS and CDR2 YDEGEE come from the germline V gene. Trimming removed 2 bases from V and 3 bases from J; junction bases left unmatched: 6. CDR3 DNA sequence: TGTGCCAGCAGCTTTTTGCGGGGGGGTTACTACGAGCAGTACTTC. Translation gives CASSFLRGGYYEQYF.

The chain employs TRBV18 and TRBJ2-3, with D possibly matching TRBD1 (6 bases). V was cut by 3 bases and J by 4 bases, with 8 bases left in between. The CDR3 has 13 residues. Germline V gives CDR1 KGHSH, CDR2 LQKENI. The CDR3 DNA reads as TGTGCCAGCTCACCGCCAGGGGCAGATACGCAGTATTTT. This gives the protein CASSPPGADTQYF.

The rearrangement uses TRBV5-1 and TRBJ1-2, with TRBD1 matching 9 bases. This CDR3 spans 15 amino acids. V gave up 2 bases and J gave up 4 bases; unmatched junction bases: 6. Germline V gene lookup returns CDR1 SGHRS and CDR2 YFSETQ. The CDR3 loop is CASSFGTGSSYGYTF. The CDR3 DNA sequence: TGCGCCAGCAGCTTCGGGACAGGGAGCTCCTATGGCTACACCTTC.

The V gene is TRBV7-9, the J gene TRBJ2-7; possible D gene TRBD2, 6 bases. The germline V and J ends were trimmed by 4 bases and 3 bases, with 16 bases remaining between them. The CDR3 sequence is 15 residues long. CDR1 is SEHNR, CDR2 FQNEAQ, per germline (reference sequence). The CDR3 loop is CASSSPGGGGYEQYF. The CDR3 region has the DNA TGTGCCAGCAGCTCTCCCGGGGGTGGAGGCTACGAGCAGTACTTC. The variable domain in full, with the rest retrieved from reference TRBV7-9 and TRBJ2-7, is DTGVSQNPRHKITKRGQNVTFRCDPISEHNRLYWYRQTLGQGPEFLTYFQNEAQLEKSRLLSDRFSAERPKGSFSTLEIQRTEQGDSAMYLCASSSPGGGGYEQYFGPGTRLTVT.

The J gene is TRBJ2-5, the V gene TRBV4-2; 7 bases line up with TRBD1. The CDR3 is 16 amino acids. The J segment lost 2 bases and the V segment lost 0 bases, leaving 6 bases of the junction unmatched. Germline CDR1 is LGHNA and CDR2 is YNFKEQ. CDR3 nucleotides: TGTGCCAGCAGCCAAGATGGGGGCAGGGGGCAAGAGACCCAGTACTTC. This encodes CASSQDGGRGQETQYF.

The chain employs TRBV7-2 and TRBJ1-1; D ambiguous. Trimming shortened V by 3 bases and J by 1 base, and 6 bases separated the two germline ends. Germline CDR1 is SGHTA and CDR2 is FQGNSA. CDR3 length: 13 residues. The CDR3 DNA sequence: TGTGCCAGCAGCTTCCGTAGGAACACTGAAGCTTTCTTT. Translated: CASSFRRNTEAFF.

The rearrangement uses TRBV6-5 and TRBJ1-5; 7 positions match TRBD1. The length of the CDR3 is 13 residues. The V and J ends lost 6 bases and 6 bases, in that order; junction bases with no gene match: 5. CDR1 and CDR2 from the germline V gene are MNHEY and SVGAGI. DNA for the CDR3: TGTGCCAGCAGGCAGGGGGTCCGTCAGCCCCAGCATTTT. It yields the protein CASRQGVRQPQHF.